This TCR beta chain appears in the sequencing data of a study of T-cell reconstitution after alpha-beta-depleted transplantation in children (dated by TCRdb to 2015 to 2016). In terms of the full investigation: Using TCR repertoire profiling, the study quantitatively followed how T-cell immune reconstitution unfolded in children after TCRalphabeta/CD19-depleted allogeneic hematopoietic cell transplantation.

Preparation of the library involved PCR. The sequencer was an Illumina HiSeq 2500. Molecular barcoding was employed in the preparation of TCR libraries, with unique molecular identifiers being used to normalize TCRbeta repertoire quantification. TCRdb reprocessing: public reads trimmed at Q25 with fastp, clones called with MiXCR, in-frame beta chains kept. Under each unique CDR3 protein, matching rows form one entry showing the most common genes and DNA. This sample has almost 400,000 distinct CDR3 sequences in its table, and roughly 20% of those were observed once. Of the sample, 3% to 4% falls within the top ten clones. Reading the germline V gene (reference sequence) gives CDR1 SGHKS and CDR2 YYEKEE. The CDR3 starts with the cysteine, ends with the phenylalanine, and has 17 residues. Solely the CDR3 DNA is kept, with 51 bases framed from the first base. V and J are trimmed by 0 bases and 5 bases, and the gene matches miss 9 bases of the junction.

Details on this clonotype: The target of this receptor is not known. No much larger clone is present one base from it, and per-base qualities are unavailable.

The material was PBMCs from the stem cell graft donor, obtained from the stem cell graft. In this chain, TRBV5-5 is recombined with TRBJ2-1; a stretch of 9 junction bases matches TRBD2. This TCR came from a human donor who donated a stem cell graft to a child with acute myeloid leukemia. In nucleotide form, the sequence is TGTGCCAGCAGCTTGGCCTATCGGACTAGCGCCAACAATGAGCAGTTCTTC. Its coded protein is CASSLAYRTSANNEQFF.